These 12 T cell receptor beta chains came from one sample sequenced in a study of Ad26.COV2.S vaccination and SARS-CoV-2 variants. Treatment of the sample: around 19 received Ad26.COV2.S at low or high dose, single or two shots; about 5 received placebo; per-sample allocation not given. Specimen acquisition occurred on day 63 following the initial vaccine or placebo injection. Using immunoSEQ multiplex PCR, the repertoire was profiled, and TCRdb retains in-frame clones only, with some absent. Of about 460,000 clones listed, about 88% are singletons. Source: peripheral blood, taken in a trial of Ad26.COV2.S vaccine versus placebo. These receptor sequences come from a person between 18 and 59 years old who received the Ad26.COV2.S COVID-19 vaccine or a placebo.

This chain connects TRBV4-1 to TRBJ2-5; 14 nucleotides line up with TRBD2. The junction had 3 bases not matched to a gene; V was cut back by 3 bases and J by 3 bases. This CDR3 has 16 residues. The V gene's germline CDR1 is MGHRA and CDR2 YSYEKL. Here the CDR3 reads CASSHPGLAGEETQYF. The CDR3 DNA reads TGCGCCAGCAGCCACCCGGGACTAGCGGGGGAAGAGACCCAGTACTTC.

CDR3 nucleotides: TGTGCCAGTAGCAGTAGCGGGAGGGCCCCCGGGGAGCTGTTTTTT. Translating it yields CASSSSGRAPGELFF. The V call is TRBV19, the J call TRBJ2-2, with 11 bases that match TRBD2. This CDR3 region has 15 residues. The germline gives CDR1 LNHDA, CDR2 SQIVND (reference sequence). Trimming took 6 bases from V and 6 from J; bases not matched to a gene: 6. Supplemented by reference TRBV19 and TRBJ2-2, the full variable domain reads DGGITQSPKYLFRKEGQNVTLSCEQNLNHDAMYWYRQDPGQGLRLIYYSQIVNDFQKGDIAEGYSVSREKKESFPLTVTSAQKNPTAFYLCASSSSGRAPGELFFGEGSRLTVL.

The CDR3: CASSLVLGGSLYEQYF. The CDR3 DNA sequence: TGTGCCAGCAGTTTAGTCCTCGGCGGCTCGTTATACGAGCAGTACTTC. V usage is TRBV27 and J usage is TRBJ2-7; D uncertain. The CDR3 length is 16 residues. Trimming cost V 2 bases and J 4 bases, with 18 bases left between them. The germline V gene encodes CDR1 MNHEY and CDR2 SMNVEV (reference sequence).

Only one count was recorded for this clone. This chain uses TRBV7-9 with TRBJ2-3; 10 nucleotides line up with TRBD2. The CDR3 is 18 amino acids. Germline CDR1 reads SEHNR; CDR2 reads FQNEAQ (reference sequence). With 5 bases clipped from V and 0 bases from J, the junction kept 11 bases outside the gene matches. The CDR3 bases are TGTGCCAGCAGCCCCACTAGCGGGACTCGAACTAGCACAGATACGCAGTATTTT. Its translation is CASSPTSGTRTSTDTQYF.

The chain has TRBV18 and TRBJ2-7, with 11 bases lining up with TRBD1. Germline CDR1 KGHSH, CDR2 LQKENI. J lost 2 bases, V lost 3 bases, and 6 bases had no gene match. The CDR3 contains 16 residues. In DNA, the CDR3 is TGTGCCAGCTCACCCTTACAGGGACAGGGGGCCTACGAGCAGTACTTC. Protein product: CASSPLQGQGAYEQYF.

The genes are TRBV2 and TRBJ1-4, with D perhaps TRBD1 (6 bases). The CDR3 contains 14 residues. The germline gives CDR1 SNHLY, CDR2 FYNNEI. The V end lost 2 bases, the J end lost 7 bases, and 11 bases lay between the germline ends. CDR3 in amino acids: CASSEHRAFEKLFF. In DNA, the CDR3 is TGTGCCAGCAGTGAACACAGGGCTTTTGAAAAACTGTTTTTT.

There are a few counts of this clone. The chain carries TRBV28 and TRBJ1-1, with a weak D call TRBD1 (6 bases). Germline V gene data show CDR1 as MDHEN and CDR2 as SYDVKM. V gave up 1 base and J gave up 10 bases, with 16 bases separating them. The CDR3 has 14 amino acids. The CDR3 spells CASSLLRQGLRAFF. The CDR3 coding sequence is TGTGCCAGCAGTTTATTAAGGCAGGGGCTCCGAGCTTTCTTT.

The chain has TRBV7-9 and TRBJ2-7, with D tentatively TRBD1 (6 bases). Trimming took off 4 bases at V and 0 bases at J, with 13 bases between the two ends. The CDR3 length is 15 residues. Germline-derived CDR1 and CDR2 are SEHNR and FQNEAQ (reference sequence). CDR3 bases: TGTGCCAGCAGCTCTCTGGGGGCAAGCTCCTACGAGCAGTACTTC. Translating it yields CASSSLGASSYEQYF.

This rearrangement joins TRBV4-3 to TRBJ2-3, with D unresolved. This CDR3 has 15 amino acids. Germline assignment: CDR1 LGHNA and CDR2 YSLEER. The ends were cut back, 1 base at V and 2 bases at J, with 10 bases in the middle. CDR3 nucleotide sequence: TGCGCCAGCAGCCAAGTAAATTTGCCCACAGATACGCAGTATTTT. It codes for CASSQVNLPTDTQYF.

Written as DNA, the CDR3 is TGTGCCAGCAGTCTGGGTGTCGGGGGTTCCCCAGATACGCAGTATTTT. Its protein is CASSLGVGGSPDTQYF. The rearrangement links TRBV27 to TRBJ2-3; TRBD2 might be the D (6 bases). Germline V lookup: CDR1 MNHEY, CDR2 SMNVEV (reference sequence). CDR3 length: 16 residues. With 5 bases removed from V and 4 bases from J, the gap between germline ends came to 19 bases.

The V and J genes are TRBV9 and TRBJ2-2; D not resolved. Trimming took 0 bases from V and 6 from J, leaving 18 bases between them. Germline CDR1 reads SGDLS; CDR2 reads YYNGEE. The CDR3 length is 17 residues. CDR3 amino acids: CASSVARFGPPAGELFF. CDR3 sequence (DNA): TGTGCCAGCAGCGTAGCGCGTTTCGGCCCTCCCGCCGGGGAGCTGTTTTTT.

J is TRBJ1-5 and V is TRBV4-1; no firm D call. Germline CDR1 MGHRA, CDR2 YSYEKL. The CDR3 length is 17 residues. Trimming pared 3 bases from V and 0 bases from J, leaving 15 bases between. CDR3 amino acids: CASSQAGLGISNQPQHF. The DNA for the CDR3 is TGCGCCAGCAGCCAGGCTGGACTGGGCATTAGCAATCAGCCCCAGCATTTT.